A selection of T cell receptor beta chains follows, all from one sample in a study of T-cell memory formation after mild COVID-19. TCRdb re-analysed the 5' RACE reads in MiXCR, keeping a single row per CDR3 protein. This sample has approximately 490,000 distinct CDR3 sequences, with around 21% found just once. Sequencing input: PBMCs or a T cell subset sorted from them (not recorded which). The receptors derive from an adult woman who had mild COVID-19 (a few samples of this study predate the infection). Cell type and time point are not known. The CDR3 runs from the conserved cysteine through the conserved F or W. Fields, in order: clone size, D gene, V gene, J gene, CDR3 DNA, CDR3 protein. A D gene is named only where the DNA matches it firmly. Clone size is shown for a subset of rows, as once, few, many or a class of expanded clone.

abundance: .
d_gene: .
v_gene: TRBV12-3/TRBV12-4
j_gene: TRBJ1-5
CDR3nt: TGTGCCAGCACCTCCCAGCCCCAGGGATATCAGCCCCAGCATTTT
CDR3aa: CASTSQPQGYQPQHF

abundance: .
d_gene: TRBD2
v_gene: TRBV5-1
j_gene: TRBJ2-7
CDR3nt: TGCGCCAGCATGCCCCTAGCGGGGGGGCCTGATTACGAGCAGTACTTC
CDR3aa: CASMPLAGGPDYEQYF

abundance: .
d_gene: .
v_gene: TRBV29-1
j_gene: TRBJ2-7
CDR3nt: TGCAGCGTTGGGGCTAGCAGGTACGAGCAGTACTTC
CDR3aa: CSVGASRYEQYF

abundance: .
d_gene: TRBD2
v_gene: TRBV19
j_gene: TRBJ2-7
CDR3nt: TGTGCCAGTCAACTAGCGGGGGACTCCTACGAGCAGTACTTC
CDR3aa: CASQLAGDSYEQYF

abundance: .
d_gene: TRBD1
v_gene: TRBV6-5
j_gene: TRBJ1-3
CDR3nt: TGTGCCAGCAGCTTGGACAGGGGGACTGGAAACACCATATATTTT
CDR3aa: CASSLDRGTGNTIYF

abundance: many
d_gene: TRBD2
v_gene: TRBV7-2
j_gene: TRBJ2-3
CDR3nt: TGTGCCACCCTAAGGGGTACTAGCGGCCCTAGCACAGATACGCAGTATTTT
CDR3aa: CATLRGTSGPSTDTQYF

abundance: few
d_gene: TRBD1
v_gene: TRBV6-5
j_gene: TRBJ2-7
CDR3nt: TGTGCCAGCAGTCCGGGACAGGGCTACTACGAGCAGTACTTC
CDR3aa: CASSPGQGYYEQYF

abundance: few
d_gene: TRBD1
v_gene: TRBV5-6
j_gene: TRBJ2-1
CDR3nt: TGTGCCAGCAGCCCGGACAGGTCCCATGAGCAGTTCTTC
CDR3aa: CASSPDRSHEQFF

abundance: .
d_gene: .
v_gene: TRBV19
j_gene: TRBJ1-5
CDR3nt: TGTGCCAGTAGTATGATTAATCAGCCCCAGCATTTT
CDR3aa: CASSMINQPQHF

abundance: .
d_gene: .
v_gene: TRBV6-6
j_gene: TRBJ1-2
CDR3nt: TGTGCCAGCAGTTACACCCACAGTTCCCCCTCGGATGGCTACACCTTC
CDR3aa: CASSYTHSSPSDGYTF

abundance: few
d_gene: .
v_gene: TRBV12-3/TRBV12-4
j_gene: TRBJ1-2
CDR3nt: TGTGCCAGCAGTTTCACAGTTGGCAGTGGCTACACCTTC
CDR3aa: CASSFTVGSGYTF

abundance: .
d_gene: .
v_gene: TRBV5-1
j_gene: TRBJ2-3
CDR3nt: TGCGCCAGCAGCTTCACAGGGGAGGGCACAGATACGCAGTATTTT
CDR3aa: CASSFTGEGTDTQYF

abundance: .
d_gene: TRBD2
v_gene: TRBV10-3
j_gene: TRBJ2-5
CDR3nt: TGTGCCATCAGTGTCCGGGGGGGCACAGAGACCCAGTACTTC
CDR3aa: CAISVRGGTETQYF

abundance: .
d_gene: .
v_gene: TRBV6-5
j_gene: TRBJ1-1
CDR3nt: TGTGCCAGCAGTTACTCTGTAGGTAGACCAAACACTGAAGCTTTCTTT
CDR3aa: CASSYSVGRPNTEAFF

abundance: few
d_gene: .
v_gene: TRBV29-1
j_gene: TRBJ2-7
CDR3nt: TGCAGCGCCTGGGGCGGGGACGAGCAGTACTTC
CDR3aa: CSAWGGDEQYF

abundance: few
d_gene: TRBD2
v_gene: TRBV7-2
j_gene: TRBJ2-5
CDR3nt: TGTGCCAGCAGCTTAGGGTGGGGTTTGGCGGGGGGCCAGGCAGAGACCCAGTACTTC
CDR3aa: CASSLGWGLAGGQAETQYF

abundance: .
d_gene: .
v_gene: TRBV19
j_gene: TRBJ2-7
CDR3nt: TGTGCCAGTAGTATCCCTCCTCCACAGGGTAAAACTCACTTC
CDR3aa: CASSIPPPQGKTHF

abundance: few
d_gene: .
v_gene: TRBV3-1
j_gene: TRBJ2-7
CDR3nt: TGTGCCAGCAGCCAGGCTACCTCCTACGAGCAGTACTTC
CDR3aa: CASSQATSYEQYF

abundance: few
d_gene: .
v_gene: TRBV3-1
j_gene: TRBJ2-5
CDR3nt: TGTGCCAGCAGCCTACAGGGAGTAGAGACCCAGTACTTC
CDR3aa: CASSLQGVETQYF

abundance: .
d_gene: .
v_gene: TRBV20-1
j_gene: TRBJ2-3
CDR3nt: TGCAGTGCTACTTCCCCGATCCGTTCTTTCACAGATACGCAGTATTTT
CDR3aa: CSATSPIRSFTDTQYF

abundance: .
d_gene: .
v_gene: TRBV6-5
j_gene: TRBJ1-2
CDR3nt: TGTGCCAGCAGTTACCGGGGGGATGGCTACACCTTC
CDR3aa: CASSYRGDGYTF

abundance: few
d_gene: TRBD2
v_gene: TRBV2
j_gene: TRBJ2-7
CDR3nt: TGTGCCACCGCACCCGGGACTAGCGGCCCCTACGAGCAGTACTTC
CDR3aa: CATAPGTSGPYEQYF

abundance: .
d_gene: .
v_gene: TRBV5-1
j_gene: TRBJ2-7
CDR3nt: TGCGCCAGCAGCCCGGAGACAGAACGCTACGAGCAGTACTTC
CDR3aa: CASSPETERYEQYF

abundance: .
d_gene: .
v_gene: TRBV7-2
j_gene: TRBJ1-2
CDR3nt: TGTGCCAGCAGCACCTCAGTCCGCTATGGCTACACCTTC
CDR3aa: CASSTSVRYGYTF